The rows below give T cell receptor beta chains drawn from one sample of a study of control samples from healthy donors and cancer patients. Repertoires were generated with immunoSEQ multiplex PCR, while TCRdb's copy carries only in-frame clones and drops some. This table holds about 130,000 clones, around 92% found once. Material: PBMCs. The origin of the receptors is an elderly man with head and neck cancer. CDR3s include the opening cysteine and the closing phenylalanine or tryptophan. Fields, in order: CDR3 protein, V gene, J gene, clone size. The size of a clone is reported for some rows only, either as once, few or many, or as a class for expanded clones.

CASTSSAGVSYNEQFF	TRBV27	TRBJ2-1	.
CASSLIGVGTEAFF	TRBV5-1	TRBJ1-1	.
CASSLVLRNTIYF	TRBV19	TRBJ1-3	few
CASSIASQETQYF	TRBV19	TRBJ2-5	.
CASSEWRGGSEETQYF	TRBV10-1	TRBJ2-5	.
CASSLQSGWVAFF	TRBV27	TRBJ1-1	.
CASSKAGSRLSEQYF	TRBV7-2	TRBJ2-7	.
CASSYGAGRVYSPLHF	TRBV6-6	TRBJ1-6	.
CASSLEPGQPQHF	TRBV12-3/TRBV12-4	TRBJ1-5	.
CASSQDSGHLSGNTIYF	TRBV4-3	TRBJ1-3	.
CATRQGGTDTQYF	TRBV24-1	TRBJ2-3	.
CASSFSDQSSPLHF	TRBV6-2/TRBV6-3	TRBJ1-6	.
CASSYSVGQGYEQYF	TRBV6-6	TRBJ2-7	.
CASSLPDTGELFF	TRBV10-1	TRBJ2-2	once
CASSVIAGGDEQYF	TRBV9	TRBJ2-7	.
CASSLWLRQTYYEQYF	TRBV5-6	TRBJ2-7	.
CASSVDTGNEQYF	TRBV9	TRBJ2-7	.
CATRLTGAINQPQHF	TRBV15	TRBJ1-5	.
CASSLGQGKYNEQFF	TRBV5-8	TRBJ2-1	.
CASSLGPFPSYEQYF	TRBV5-8	TRBJ2-7	.
CASRPSVSGELFF	TRBV6-5	TRBJ2-2	.
CASSLEGAGGQAKNIQYF	TRBV5-4	TRBJ2-4	.
CASGASEGNTIYF	TRBV28	TRBJ1-3	.
CAISEYLSGHPYEQYF	TRBV10-3	TRBJ2-7	once